This is a list of T cell receptor beta chains from one sample in a study of shared clonotypes between healthy human individuals. Sequencing used immunoSEQ multiplex PCR; TCRdb keeps in-frame clones, though not all of them. The sample shows roughly 1,500,000 clones, 98% of them seen only once. Sequenced sample: naive CD4+ T cells sorted from blood. The receptors were sampled from a man aged 25-45 years in good health. The CDR3 runs from the conserved cysteine through the conserved F or W. D genes are given only for firm matches. Size tells how often a clone was seen (once, few, many) or the class of an expanded clone, and some rows leave it out.

CDR3,DNA,D,J,size,V
CASSYGTSGRGEQYF,TGTGCCAGTAGTTATGGTACTAGCGGGAGAGGCGAGCAGTACTTC,TRBD2,TRBJ2-7,NA,TRBV19
CASSLMGPGTDTQYF,TGCGCCAGCAGCTTGATGGGCCCCGGCACAGATACGCAGTATTTT,NA,TRBJ2-3,NA,TRBV5-1
CASGTGANQPQHF,TGTGCCAGTGGGACGGGAGCCAATCAGCCCCAGCATTTT,NA,TRBJ1-5,NA,TRBV19
CASSPHSDPNNEQFF,TGTGCCAGCTCGCCACACAGTGATCCTAACAATGAGCAGTTCTTC,NA,TRBJ2-1,once,TRBV18
CASSTPKVEQYF,TGTGCCAGCAGCACCCCGAAGGTCGAGCAGTACTTC,NA,TRBJ2-7,NA,TRBV7-8
CASRESGSRRSYTF,TGTGCCAGCAGGGAATCAGGGAGTCGTCGATCCTACACCTTC,NA,TRBJ1-2,NA,TRBV9
CASSEAQSRRNTEAFF,TGTGCCAGCAGTGAAGCCCAAAGTCGGCGGAACACTGAAGCTTTCTTT,NA,TRBJ1-1,NA,TRBV6-1
CASSSDRGLFEQYF,TGTGCCAGCAGTTCCGACAGGGGGCTCTTCGAGCAGTACTTC,TRBD1,TRBJ2-7,NA,TRBV2
CSVSRGRGETQYF,TGCAGCGTTTCTCGGGGTCGGGGAGAGACCCAGTACTTC,NA,TRBJ2-5,NA,TRBV29-1
CASSPEGTGELFF,TGTGCCAGCTCACCGGAGGGCACCGGGGAGCTGTTTTTT,NA,TRBJ2-2,NA,TRBV18
CASSLALGPYNEQFF,TGCGCCAGCAGCTTGGCCCTTGGTCCCTACAATGAGCAGTTCTTC,NA,TRBJ2-1,NA,TRBV5-1
CASSLIGGRNGELFF,TGTGCCAGCAGCCTGATTGGCGGGAGGAACGGGGAGCTGTTTTTT,TRBD2,TRBJ2-2,once,TRBV11-2
CASSSYRGPGNQPQHF,TGTGCCAGCAGCTCGTACAGGGGGCCGGGGAATCAGCCCCAGCATTTT,TRBD1,TRBJ1-5,NA,TRBV7-9
CASSQEYRGATDTQYF,TGCGCCAGCAGCCAAGAGTACAGGGGCGCCACAGATACGCAGTATTTT,TRBD1,TRBJ2-3,NA,TRBV4-3
CAISESQGLGEKLFF,TGTGCCATCAGTGAGTCTCAAGGACTAGGTGAAAAACTGTTTTTT,NA,TRBJ1-4,NA,TRBV10-3
CASSLGLAGGYQETQYF,TGTGCCAGCAGCTTAGGACTAGCGGGAGGTTACCAAGAGACCCAGTACTTC,TRBD2,TRBJ2-5,NA,TRBV7-6
CAWSIGGIGTDTQYF,TGTGCCTGGAGCATTGGGGGGATTGGTACAGATACGCAGTATTTT,NA,TRBJ2-3,NA,TRBV30
CASSVGGGDTQYF,TGTGCCAGCAGCGTCGGGGGCGGAGATACGCAGTATTTT,NA,TRBJ2-3,NA,TRBV13
CASSLVLSYEQYF,TGTGCCAGCAGCTTAGTTCTGTCCTACGAGCAGTACTTC,NA,TRBJ2-7,NA,TRBV11-2
CASSFGWAGAREQYF,TGCGCCAGCAGCTTCGGTTGGGCAGGGGCGAGGGAGCAGTACTTC,NA,TRBJ2-7,NA,TRBV5-1
CASSRTRSTDTQYF,TGTGCCAGCAGCCGGACTAGGAGCACAGATACGCAGTATTTT,TRBD2,TRBJ2-3,NA,TRBV11-2
CASSPQGAQETQYF,TGTGCCAGTAGTCCACAGGGGGCCCAAGAGACCCAGTACTTC,TRBD1,TRBJ2-5,NA,TRBV19
CASSLTIQPQHF,TGTGCCAGCAGTTTAACAATTCAGCCCCAGCATTTT,NA,TRBJ1-5,NA,TRBV28
CASSFSGVPPEAFF,TGTGCCAGCAGCTTTTCGGGTGTTCCTCCTGAAGCTTTCTTT,NA,TRBJ1-1,NA,TRBV5-4
CASSQVGQINQPQHF,TGTGCCAGCAGTCAAGTCGGACAGATCAATCAGCCCCAGCATTTT,NA,TRBJ1-5,NA,TRBV5-4
CASSLGGTGSYEQYF,TGTGCCAGCAGCTTGGGCGGGACAGGGTCTTACGAGCAGTACTTC,TRBD1,TRBJ2-7,NA,TRBV5-6
CAWRGSRTQYF,TGTGCCTGGAGGGGCAGCCGGACCCAGTACTTC,NA,TRBJ2-5,NA,TRBV30
CASSLGLAGGSEQFF,TGTGCCAGCAGCTTAGGACTAGCGGGAGGATCTGAGCAGTTCTTC,TRBD2,TRBJ2-1,NA,TRBV7-6
CASSLKRDNEQFF,TGCGCCAGCAGCTTGAAACGGGACAATGAGCAGTTCTTC,NA,TRBJ2-1,NA,TRBV5-1
CASSFQGGSNQPQHF,TGTGCCAGCAGCTTCCAGGGGGGGAGCAATCAGCCCCAGCATTTT,TRBD1,TRBJ1-5,NA,TRBV5-5
CASSSGGATYEQYF,TGTGCCAGCAGCTCCGGGGGGGCCACCTACGAGCAGTACTTC,TRBD2,TRBJ2-7,NA,TRBV9
CASSLGYEQFF,TGTGCCAGCAGTTTAGGATATGAGCAGTTCTTC,NA,TRBJ2-1,NA,TRBV28
CASSPEELPGYTF,TGTGCCAGCAGCCCCGAAGAGCTTCCTGGCTACACCTTC,NA,TRBJ1-2,NA,TRBV7-9
CASSLVTGFSRQETQYF,TGTGCCAGCAGCTTGGTCACGGGGTTTAGCCGGCAAGAGACCCAGTACTTC,NA,TRBJ2-5,NA,TRBV5-5
CASSSRGIGTDTQYF,TGTGCCAGCAGTAGTAGGGGGATTGGCACAGATACGCAGTATTTT,NA,TRBJ2-3,NA,TRBV6-4
CASSSWTSGGGELFF,TGTGCCAGTAGTTCGTGGACTAGCGGGGGCGGGGAGCTGTTTTTT,TRBD2,TRBJ2-2,NA,TRBV19
CASSLGRGSGGYGYTF,TGTGCCAGCAGCTTAGGTCGAGGCTCGGGTGGCTATGGCTACACCTTC,NA,TRBJ1-2,NA,TRBV11-2
CASSLVNRANTEAFF,TGCGCCAGCAGCTTGGTTAACAGGGCAAACACTGAAGCTTTCTTT,NA,TRBJ1-1,NA,TRBV5-1
CASSLGGGDSYNEQFF,TGTGCCAGCAGCTTAGGAGGGGGGGACTCCTACAATGAGCAGTTCTTC,NA,TRBJ2-1,once,TRBV11-3
CASSLAAQKAFF,TGTGCCAGCAGCTTAGCGGCGCAAAAAGCTTTCTTT,NA,TRBJ1-1,once,TRBV7-8
CATGRGSYEQYF,TGCGCCACCGGCCGTGGCTCCTACGAGCAGTACTTC,NA,TRBJ2-7,NA,TRBV10-1